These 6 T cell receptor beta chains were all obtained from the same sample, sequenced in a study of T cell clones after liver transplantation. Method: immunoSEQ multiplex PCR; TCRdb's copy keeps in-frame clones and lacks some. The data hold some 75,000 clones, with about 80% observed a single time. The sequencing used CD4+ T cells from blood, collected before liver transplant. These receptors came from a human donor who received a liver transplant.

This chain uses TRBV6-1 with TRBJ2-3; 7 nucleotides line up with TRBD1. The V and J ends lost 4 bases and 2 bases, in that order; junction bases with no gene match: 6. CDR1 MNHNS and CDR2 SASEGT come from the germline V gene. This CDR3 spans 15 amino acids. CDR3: CASSAQGVLTDTQYF. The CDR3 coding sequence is TGTGCCAGCAGTGCCCAGGGGGTACTCACAGATACGCAGTATTTT.

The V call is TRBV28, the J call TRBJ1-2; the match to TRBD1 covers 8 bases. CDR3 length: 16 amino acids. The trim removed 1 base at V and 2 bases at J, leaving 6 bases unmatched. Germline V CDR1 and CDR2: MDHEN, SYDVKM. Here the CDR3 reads CASSLLAGGMNYGYTF. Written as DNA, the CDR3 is TGTGCCAGCAGTTTATTGGCAGGGGGCATGAACTATGGCTACACCTTC.

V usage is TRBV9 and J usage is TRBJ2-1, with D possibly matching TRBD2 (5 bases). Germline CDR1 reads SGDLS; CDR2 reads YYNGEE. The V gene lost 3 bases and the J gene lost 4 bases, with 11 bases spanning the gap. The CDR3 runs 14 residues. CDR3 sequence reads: CASSEGVAYNEQFF. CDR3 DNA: TGTGCCAGCAGCGAGGGAGTGGCGTACAATGAGCAGTTCTTC.

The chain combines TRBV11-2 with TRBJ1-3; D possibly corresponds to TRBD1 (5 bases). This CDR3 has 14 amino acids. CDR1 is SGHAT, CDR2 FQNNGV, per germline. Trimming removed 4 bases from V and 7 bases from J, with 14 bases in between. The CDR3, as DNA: TGTGCCAGCAGCTCAGGGTGGATTTTGAACACCATATATTTT. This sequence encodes CASSSGWILNTIYF.

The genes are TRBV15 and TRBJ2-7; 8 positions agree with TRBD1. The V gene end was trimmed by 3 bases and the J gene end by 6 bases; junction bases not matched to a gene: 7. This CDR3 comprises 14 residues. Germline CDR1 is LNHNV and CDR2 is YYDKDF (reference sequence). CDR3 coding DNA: TGTGCCACCAGCAGCCGGACGACAGGGGCCGAGCAGTACTTC. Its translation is CATSSRTTGAEQYF.

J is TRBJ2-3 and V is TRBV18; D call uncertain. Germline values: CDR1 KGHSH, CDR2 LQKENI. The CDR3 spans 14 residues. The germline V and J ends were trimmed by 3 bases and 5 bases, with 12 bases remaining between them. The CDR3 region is CASSPQSTEDTQYF. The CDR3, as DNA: TGTGCCAGCTCACCTCAGTCTACTGAAGATACGCAGTATTTT.